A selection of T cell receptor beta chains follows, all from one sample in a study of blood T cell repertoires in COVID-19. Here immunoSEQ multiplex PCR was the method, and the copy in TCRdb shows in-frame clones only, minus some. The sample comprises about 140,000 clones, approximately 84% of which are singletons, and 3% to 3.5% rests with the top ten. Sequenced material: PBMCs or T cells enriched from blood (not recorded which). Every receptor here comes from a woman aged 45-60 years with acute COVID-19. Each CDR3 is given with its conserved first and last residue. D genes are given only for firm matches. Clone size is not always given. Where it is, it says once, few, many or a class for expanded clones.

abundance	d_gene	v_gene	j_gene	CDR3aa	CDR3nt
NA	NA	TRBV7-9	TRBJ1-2	CASSPQANYGYTF	TGTGCCAGCAGCCCGCAGGCTAACTATGGCTACACCTTC
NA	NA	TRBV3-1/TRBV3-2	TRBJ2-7	CASSQAGRVIGEQYF	TGTGCCAGCAGCCAGGCGGGACGGGTAATAGGGGAGCAGTACTTC
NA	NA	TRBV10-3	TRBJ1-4	CAHSRNNEKLFF	TGTGCCCACAGCAGAAATAATGAAAAACTGTTTTTT
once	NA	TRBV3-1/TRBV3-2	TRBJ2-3	CASSQTSSVSDTQYF	TGTGCCAGCAGCCAAACTTCGTCCGTGTCGGATACGCAGTATTTT
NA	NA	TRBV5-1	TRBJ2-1	CASSLAPGTANNEQFF	TGCGCCAGCAGCTTGGCCCCAGGGACTGCCAACAATGAGCAGTTCTTC
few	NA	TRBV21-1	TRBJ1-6	CASSKVRETGGPSIIQPLHF	TGTGCCAGCAGCAAAGTAAGGGAGACAGGGGGACCATCTATAATTCAACCCCTCCACTTT
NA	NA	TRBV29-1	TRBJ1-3	CSAYSNSGNTIYF	TGCAGCGCCTACTCAAACTCTGGAAACACCATATATTTT
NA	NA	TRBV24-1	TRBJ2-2	CATSAADANTGELFF	TGTGCCACCAGTGCCGCGGATGCGAACACCGGGGAGCTGTTTTTT
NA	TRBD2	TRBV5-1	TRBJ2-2	CASSGKGLAGVLNTGELFF	TGCGCCAGCAGCGGAAAGGGACTAGCGGGAGTTCTGAACACCGGGGAGCTGTTTTTT
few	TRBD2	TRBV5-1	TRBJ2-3	CASSLGGWGTDTQYF	TGCGCCAGCAGCCTCGGGGGGTGGGGCACAGATACGCAGTATTTT